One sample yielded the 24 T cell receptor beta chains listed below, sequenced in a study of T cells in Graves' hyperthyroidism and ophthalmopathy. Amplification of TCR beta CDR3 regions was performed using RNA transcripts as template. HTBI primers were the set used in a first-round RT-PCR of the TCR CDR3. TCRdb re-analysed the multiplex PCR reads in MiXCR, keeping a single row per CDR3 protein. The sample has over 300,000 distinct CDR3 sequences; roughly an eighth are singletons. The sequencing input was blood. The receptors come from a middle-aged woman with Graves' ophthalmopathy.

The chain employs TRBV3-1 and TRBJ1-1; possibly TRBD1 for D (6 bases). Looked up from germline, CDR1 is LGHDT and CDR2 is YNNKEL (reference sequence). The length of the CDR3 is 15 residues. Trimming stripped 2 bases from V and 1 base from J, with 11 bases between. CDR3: CASSQLRTANTEAFF. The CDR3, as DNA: TGTGCCAGCAGCCAACTAAGGACAGCGAACACTGAAGCTTTCTTT. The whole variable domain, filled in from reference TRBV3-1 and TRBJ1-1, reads DTAVSQTPKYLVTQMGNDKSIKCEQNLGHDTMYWYKQDSKKFLKIMFSYNNKELIINETVPNRFSPKSPDKAHLNLHINSLELGDSAVYFCASSQLRTANTEAFFGQGTRLTVV.

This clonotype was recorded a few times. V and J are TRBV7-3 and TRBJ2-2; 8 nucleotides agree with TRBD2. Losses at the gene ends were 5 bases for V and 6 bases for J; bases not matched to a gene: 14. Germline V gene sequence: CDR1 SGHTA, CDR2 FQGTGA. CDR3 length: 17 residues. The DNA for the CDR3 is TGTGCCAGCAGCCCCCCACTAAACGGGAGGGGCTCCGGGGAGCTGTTTTTT. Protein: CASSPPLNGRGSGELFF.

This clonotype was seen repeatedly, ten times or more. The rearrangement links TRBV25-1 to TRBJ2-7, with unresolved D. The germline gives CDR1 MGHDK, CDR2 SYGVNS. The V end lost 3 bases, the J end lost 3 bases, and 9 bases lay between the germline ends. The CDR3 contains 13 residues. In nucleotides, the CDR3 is TGTGCCAGCAGTGACCCGATACTCTACGAGCAGTACTTC. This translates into CASSDPILYEQYF.

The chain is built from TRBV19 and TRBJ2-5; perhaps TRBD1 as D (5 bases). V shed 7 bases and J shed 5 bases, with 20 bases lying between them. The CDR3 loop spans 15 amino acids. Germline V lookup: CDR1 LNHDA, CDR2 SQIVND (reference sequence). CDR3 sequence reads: CASTAAVGGAETQYF. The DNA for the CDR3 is TGTGCCAGTACCGCGGCTGTCGGTGGGGCGGAGACCCAGTACTTC.

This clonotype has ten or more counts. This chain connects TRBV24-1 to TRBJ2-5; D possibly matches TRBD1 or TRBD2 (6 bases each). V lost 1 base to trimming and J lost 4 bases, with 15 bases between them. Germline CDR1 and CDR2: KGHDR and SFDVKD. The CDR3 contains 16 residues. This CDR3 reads CATSDFSNSGAETQYF. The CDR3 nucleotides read TGTGCCACCAGTGATTTCTCGAACTCGGGGGCAGAGACCCAGTACTTC.

CDR3 sequence reads: CSATGQGNSPLHF. The CDR3 coding sequence is TGCAGTGCTACGGGACAGGGTAATTCACCCCTCCACTTT. This chain links TRBV20-1 with TRBJ1-6; TRBD1 matches 9 bases. Trimming took 4 bases from V and 6 from J; bases not matched to a gene: 1. CDR1 is DFQATT, CDR2 SNEGSKA, per germline (reference sequence). The CDR3 runs to 13 residues.

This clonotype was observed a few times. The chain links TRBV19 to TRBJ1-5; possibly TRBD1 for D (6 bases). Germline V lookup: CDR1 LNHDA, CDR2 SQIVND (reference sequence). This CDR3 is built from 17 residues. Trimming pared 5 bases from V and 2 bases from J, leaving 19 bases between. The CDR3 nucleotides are TGTGCCAGTAGTTCCCAGACGGGACAAGGCGGCAATCAGCCCCAGCATTTT. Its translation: CASSSQTGQGGNQPQHF.

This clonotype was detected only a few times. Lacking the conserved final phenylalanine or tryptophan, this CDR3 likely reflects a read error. DNA for the CDR3: TGTGCCAGCAGCCGGACAGGGGTCATGAACACTGAAGCTTTCTCT. Translated, it gives CASSRTGVMNTEAFS. This rearrangement joins TRBV2 to TRBJ1-1; 9 bases are shared with TRBD1. After removal of 6 bases from V and 0 bases from J, the junction contained 5 bases not matched to a gene. Germline-derived CDR1 and CDR2 are SNHLY and FYNNEI. The CDR3 sequence is 15 residues long.

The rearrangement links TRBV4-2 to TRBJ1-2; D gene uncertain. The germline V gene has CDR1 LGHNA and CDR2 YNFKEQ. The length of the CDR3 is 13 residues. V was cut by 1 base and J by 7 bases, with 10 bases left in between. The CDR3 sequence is CASSQAMAPGYTF. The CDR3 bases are TGTGCCAGCAGCCAAGCCATGGCCCCTGGCTACACCTTC.

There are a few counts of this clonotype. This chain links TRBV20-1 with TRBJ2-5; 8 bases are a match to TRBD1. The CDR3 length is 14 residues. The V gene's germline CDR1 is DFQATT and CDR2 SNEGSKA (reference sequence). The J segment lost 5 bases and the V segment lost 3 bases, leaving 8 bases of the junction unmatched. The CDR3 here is CSASRDRGEETQYF. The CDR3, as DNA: TGCAGTGCTAGTCGTGACAGGGGAGAGGAGACCCAGTACTTC.

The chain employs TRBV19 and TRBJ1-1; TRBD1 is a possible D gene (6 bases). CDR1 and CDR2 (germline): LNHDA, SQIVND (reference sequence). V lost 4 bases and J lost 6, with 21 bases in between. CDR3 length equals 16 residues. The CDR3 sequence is CASSSRFRQGRSEAFF. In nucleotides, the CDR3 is TGTGCCAGTAGTAGTCGGTTTAGGCAGGGGAGGTCTGAAGCTTTCTTT. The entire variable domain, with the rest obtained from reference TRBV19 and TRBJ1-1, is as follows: DGGITQSPKYLFRKEGQNVTLSCEQNLNHDAMYWYRQDPGQGLRLIYYSQIVNDFQKGDIAEGYSVSREKKESFPLTVTSAQKNPTAFYLCASSSRFRQGRSEAFFGQGTRLTVV.

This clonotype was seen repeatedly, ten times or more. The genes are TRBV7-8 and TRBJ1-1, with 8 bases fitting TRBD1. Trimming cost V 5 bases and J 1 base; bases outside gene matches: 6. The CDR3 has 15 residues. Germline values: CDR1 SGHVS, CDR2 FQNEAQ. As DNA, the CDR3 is TGTGCCAGCAGCACCGGGACAGGATCGAACACTGAAGCTTTCTTT. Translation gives CASSTGTGSNTEAFF.

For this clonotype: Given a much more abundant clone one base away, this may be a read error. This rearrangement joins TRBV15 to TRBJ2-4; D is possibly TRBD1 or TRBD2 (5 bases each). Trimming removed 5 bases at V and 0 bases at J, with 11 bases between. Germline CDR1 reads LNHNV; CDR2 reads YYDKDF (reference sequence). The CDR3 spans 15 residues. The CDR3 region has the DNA TGTGCCACCAGCGGGGGAAGGGTAGCCAAAAACATTCAGTACTTC. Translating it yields CATSGGRVAKNIQYF.

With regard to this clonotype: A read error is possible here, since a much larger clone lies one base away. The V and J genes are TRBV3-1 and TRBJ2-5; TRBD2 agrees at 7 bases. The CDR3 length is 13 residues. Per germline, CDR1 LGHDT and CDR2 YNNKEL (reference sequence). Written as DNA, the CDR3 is TGTGCCAACAGCCCCGGGGGGCAAGAGACCCAGTACTTC. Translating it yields CANSPGGQETQYF.

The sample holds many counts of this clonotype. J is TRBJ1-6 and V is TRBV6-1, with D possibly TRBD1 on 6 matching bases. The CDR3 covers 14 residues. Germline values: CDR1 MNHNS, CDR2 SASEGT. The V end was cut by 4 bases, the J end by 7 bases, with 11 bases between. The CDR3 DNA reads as TGTGCCAGCAGTGGGAGACAGGAAAATTCACCCCTCCACTTT. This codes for CASSGRQENSPLHF.

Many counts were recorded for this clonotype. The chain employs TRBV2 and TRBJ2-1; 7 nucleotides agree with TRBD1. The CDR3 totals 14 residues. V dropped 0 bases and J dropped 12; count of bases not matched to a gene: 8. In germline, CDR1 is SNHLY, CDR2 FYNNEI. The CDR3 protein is CASSEASGQTGQFF. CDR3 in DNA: TGTGCCAGCAGTGAAGCGTCGGGACAGACTGGGCAGTTCTTC.

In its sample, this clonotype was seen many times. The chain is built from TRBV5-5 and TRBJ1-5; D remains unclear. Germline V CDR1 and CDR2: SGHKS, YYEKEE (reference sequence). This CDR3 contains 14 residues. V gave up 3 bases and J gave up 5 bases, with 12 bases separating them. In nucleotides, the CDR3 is TGTGCCAGCAGCTCGGGAGCCGGGGATCAGCCCCAGCATTTT. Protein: CASSSGAGDQPQHF. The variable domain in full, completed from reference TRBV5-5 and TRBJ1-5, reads DAGVTQSPTHLIKTRGQQVTLRCSPISGHKSVSWYQQVLGQGPQFIFQYYEKEERGRGNFPDRFSARQFPNYSSELNVNALLLGDSALYLCASSSGAGDQPQHFGDGTRLSIL.

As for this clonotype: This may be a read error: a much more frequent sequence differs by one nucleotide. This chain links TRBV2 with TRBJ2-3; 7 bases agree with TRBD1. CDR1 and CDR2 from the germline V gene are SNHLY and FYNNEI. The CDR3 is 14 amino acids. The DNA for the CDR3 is TGTGCCAGCGGTGAGGGACAGAACACAGATACGCAGTATTTT. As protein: CASGEGQNTDTQYF.

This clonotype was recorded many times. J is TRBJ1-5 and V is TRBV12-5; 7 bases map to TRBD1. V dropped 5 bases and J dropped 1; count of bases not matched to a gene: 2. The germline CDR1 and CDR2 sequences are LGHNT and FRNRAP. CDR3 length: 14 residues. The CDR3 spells CASGPGQSNQPQHF. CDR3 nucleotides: TGTGCTAGTGGTCCGGGACAGAGCAATCAGCCCCAGCATTTT.

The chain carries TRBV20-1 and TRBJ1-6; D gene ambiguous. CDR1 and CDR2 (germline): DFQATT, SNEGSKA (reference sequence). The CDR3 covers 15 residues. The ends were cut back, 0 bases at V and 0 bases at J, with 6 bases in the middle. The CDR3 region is CSARDHSSYNSPLHF. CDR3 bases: TGCAGTGCTAGAGATCATAGCTCCTATAATTCACCCCTCCACTTT.

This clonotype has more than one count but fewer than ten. CDR3 nucleotides: TGTGCCAGCAGCCAAGGGCCTACGTCTTACGAGCAGTACTTC. Its translation is CASSQGPTSYEQYF. The gene calls are TRBV3-1 and TRBJ2-7; D gene uncertain. Per the germline V gene, CDR1 is LGHDT and CDR2 is YNNKEL (reference sequence). Trimming took 1 base from V and 4 from J, leaving 11 bases between them. This CDR3 spans 14 amino acids.

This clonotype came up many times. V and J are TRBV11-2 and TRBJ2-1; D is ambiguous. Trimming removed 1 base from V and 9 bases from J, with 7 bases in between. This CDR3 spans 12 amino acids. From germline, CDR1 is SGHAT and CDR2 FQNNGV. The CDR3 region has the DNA TGTGCCAGCAGCTTAGCTATGGGTGAGCAGTTCTTC. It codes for CASSLAMGEQFF.

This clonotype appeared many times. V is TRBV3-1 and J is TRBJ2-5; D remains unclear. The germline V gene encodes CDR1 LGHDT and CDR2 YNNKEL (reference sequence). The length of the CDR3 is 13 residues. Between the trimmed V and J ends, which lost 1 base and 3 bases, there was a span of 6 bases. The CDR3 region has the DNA TGTGCCAGCAGCCAAGGGCTGGAAGAGACCCAGTACTTC. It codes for CASSQGLEETQYF.

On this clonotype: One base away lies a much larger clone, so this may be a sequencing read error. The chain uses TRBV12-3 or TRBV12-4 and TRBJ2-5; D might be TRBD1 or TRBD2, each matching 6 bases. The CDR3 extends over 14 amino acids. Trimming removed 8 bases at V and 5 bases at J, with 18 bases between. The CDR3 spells CASGPTGGRETQYF. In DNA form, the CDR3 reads TGTGCCAGCGGCCCCACCGGGGGCCGGGAGACCCAGTACTTC.